The rows below give T cell receptor beta chains drawn from one sample of a study of cytomegalovirus exposure and HLA in healthy donors. Some clones are missing from TCRdb's copy, which holds only in-frame ones; the method was immunoSEQ multiplex PCR. The sample yields 180,000 or so clones, about 79% seen once. Sequencing was performed on PBMCs. The origin of the receptors is a man in his forties or fifties in good health and CMV-seropositive. CDR3s include the opening cysteine and the closing phenylalanine or tryptophan. The order of the fields is V gene, J gene, CDR3 protein.

TRBV20-1	TRBJ1-1	CSALAGTGAFF
TRBV2	TRBJ2-5	CASSEAGQGWETQYF
TRBV18	TRBJ2-2	CASSPPWGSGNTGELFF
TRBV6-4	TRBJ2-3	CASSEQQTDTQYF
TRBV7-8	TRBJ1-3	CASSFKSGVSGNTIYF
TRBV12-2	TRBJ2-7	CASRLGGTTRPYEQYF
TRBV19	TRBJ2-2	CASKGLAGGVTGELFF
TRBV4-1	TRBJ1-1	CASSQDRDTEAFF
TRBV11-2	TRBJ2-3	CASSSQGSAVNTQYF
TRBV5-4	TRBJ1-6	CASSLAVTGENSPLHF
TRBV18	TRBJ2-3	CASSPPSLAGRTDTQYF
TRBV28	TRBJ2-6	CAARGLILTF
TRBV2	TRBJ1-1	CASTENGGGRTEAFF
TRBV11-3	TRBJ2-1	CASSLGSGGAREQFF
TRBV7-9	TRBJ2-3	CASSLDDSSLFTDTQYF
TRBV5-4	TRBJ2-3	CASSLRLAGGADTQYF
TRBV6-5	TRBJ1-1	CASRLTENTEAFF
TRBV6-1	TRBJ1-3	CASGRDNSGNTIYF
TRBV7-9	TRBJ2-7	CASSLGTAGEQYF
TRBV9	TRBJ1-1	CASSLQGGREAFF
TRBV19	TRBJ2-7	CASSLTSGRPGSYEQYF
TRBV5-1	TRBJ1-6	CASSLNDRGDSPLHF
TRBV9	NA	CASSAHPGSYEQYF
TRBV9	TRBJ2-7	CASSVAGLAGGEQYF
TRBV6-1	TRBJ2-7	CASSEGQSSYEQYF
TRBV6-1	TRBJ1-5	CASSSDRRQPQHF
TRBV18	TRBJ1-5	CASSLDGQTNQSQHF
TRBV19	TRBJ1-4	CASKRGGATNEKLFF
TRBV7-9	TRBJ2-1	CASSLVGRAGNEQFF
TRBV5-6	TRBJ2-7	CASSTKLAGSYEQYF
TRBV5-6	TRBJ2-1	CASSPDRGIYNEQFF
TRBV25-1	TRBJ2-7	CASSEYSGAREQYF